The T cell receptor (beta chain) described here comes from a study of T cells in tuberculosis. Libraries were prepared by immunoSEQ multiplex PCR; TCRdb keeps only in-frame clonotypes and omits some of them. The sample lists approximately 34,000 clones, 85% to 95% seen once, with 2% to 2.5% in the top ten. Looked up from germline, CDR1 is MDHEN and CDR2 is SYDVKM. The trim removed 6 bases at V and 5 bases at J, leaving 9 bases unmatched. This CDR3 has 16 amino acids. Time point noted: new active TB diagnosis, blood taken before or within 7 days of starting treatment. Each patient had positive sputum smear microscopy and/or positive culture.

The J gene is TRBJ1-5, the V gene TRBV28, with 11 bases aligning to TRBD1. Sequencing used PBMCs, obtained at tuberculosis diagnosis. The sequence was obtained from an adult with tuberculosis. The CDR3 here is CASSPWGQGDYQPQHF. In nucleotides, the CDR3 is TGTGCCAGCAGCCCATGGGGACAGGGGGACTATCAGCCCCAGCATTTT.